This T cell receptor beta chain was identified during a study of blood T cell repertoires in COVID-19 (dated by TCRdb to the early 2020s). Study-level background: The collaborator samples originated in the United States, Italy and Spain and spanned the acute and convalescent phases of COVID-19. The sample metadata nearly always contained a de-identified subject ID, COVID-19 status, age in years and sex. Samples came from the ongoing ImmuneRACE study (first 160 participants) plus 1,254 subjects from 6 global collaborators. The repertoires were released in a freely available public database meant as a resource for research on the immune response to SARS-CoV-2. Where available, HLA class I and class II types were obtained from metadata supplied by the sample provider rather than from assay-based typing. The material from the prospective study consisted of cDNA or gDNA derived from T cells, B-cell-depleted T cells, or PBMCs. The dataset comprised deeply sampled blood TCRbeta repertoires from subjects exposed to, actively infected with, or recovered from COVID-19. The study at large found these results: The quantity of clinical and demographic metadata differed by source and by participant and was supplied without curation.

Each collaborating institution followed its own protocols to collect whole blood in K2EDTA tubes. For TCRbeta analysis, collaborators shipped samples in one of three forms: frozen whole blood, isolated PBMCs, or DNA extracted from either of those sample types. Measured from the cysteine to the phenylalanine, the CDR3 is 15 residues long. Only the CDR3 region is kept as DNA, spanning 45 bases read in frame from base 1. The germline V gene encodes CDR1 SGHTA and CDR2 FQGTGA. V and J are truncated by 5 bases and 1 base respectively, leaving an intervening sequence of 15 bases. Comments on this clone: Its specific antigen is unknown. One base away there is no much larger clone; base qualities are not given.

The immunoSEQ Assay, a bias-controlled multiplex PCR, was used to amplify TCRbeta CDR3 regions from genomic DNA. The source study handled its data this way. The number of nucleated cells in each sample was estimated by amplification of reference gene primers within the assay. Sequence reads were collapsed and filtered to measure the absolute abundance of every unique TCRbeta CDR3 rearrangement. For each sample, productive Simpson clonality was calculated by taking the square root of Simpson's diversity index across productive rearrangements. TCRdb provides this immuneACCESS table in a form limited to in-frame rearrangements. Some clones are lacking; in checked studies, under half of them reflect an unresolved V gene, and why the rest are absent is not known. V, J and clone size were drawn from that table, and D and trimming were deduced from the DNA. Across this sample there are some 130,000 clones, with approximately 80% seen only once. The ten largest account for 1.5% to 2% of the sample.

The chain joins TRBV7-3 to TRBJ2-7, with TRBD2 as a weak D call on 6 bases. This receptor was obtained from a man in his sixties or seventies with acute or convalescent COVID-19. Material for sequencing was peripheral blood. The encoded CDR3 is CASSPALAPSYEQYF. The nucleotides read TGTGCCAGCAGCCCCGCACTAGCTCCATCCTACGAGCAGTACTTC. Extended through the reference TRBV7-3 and TRBJ2-7 proteins, this CDR3 yields the full variable domain: GAGVSQTPSNKVTEKGKYVELRCDPISGHTALYWYRQSLGQGPEFLIYFQGTGAADDSGLPNDRFFAVRPEGSVSTLKIQRTERGDSAVYLCASSPALAPSYEQYFGPGTRLTVT.